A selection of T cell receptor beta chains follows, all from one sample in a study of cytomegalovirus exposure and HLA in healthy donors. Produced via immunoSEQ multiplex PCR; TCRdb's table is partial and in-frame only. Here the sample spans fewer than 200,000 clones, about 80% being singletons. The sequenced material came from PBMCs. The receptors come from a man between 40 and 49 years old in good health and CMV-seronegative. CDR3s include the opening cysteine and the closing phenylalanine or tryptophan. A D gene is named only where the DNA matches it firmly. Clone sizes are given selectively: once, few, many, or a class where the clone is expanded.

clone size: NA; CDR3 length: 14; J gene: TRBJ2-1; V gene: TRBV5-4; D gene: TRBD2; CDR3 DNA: TGTGCCAGCAGCTTGGATCCTAGCGGTGGGGAGCAGTTCTTC; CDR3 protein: CASSLDPSGGEQFF
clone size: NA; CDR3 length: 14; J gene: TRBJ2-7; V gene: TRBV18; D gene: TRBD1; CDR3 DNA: TGTGCCAGCTCGCCAGGACAGGGGCCTCACGAGCAGTACTTC; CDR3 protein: CASSPGQGPHEQYF
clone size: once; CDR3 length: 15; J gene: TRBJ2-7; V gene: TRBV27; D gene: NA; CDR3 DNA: TGTGCCAGCAAGCGGACTGGCTTCAGCTCCTACGAGCAGTACTTC; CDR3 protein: CASKRTGFSSYEQYF
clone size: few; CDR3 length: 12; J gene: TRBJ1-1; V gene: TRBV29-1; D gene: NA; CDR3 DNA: TGCAGCGTCCAACTGGTCGGCACTGAAGCTTTCTTT; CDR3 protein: CSVQLVGTEAFF
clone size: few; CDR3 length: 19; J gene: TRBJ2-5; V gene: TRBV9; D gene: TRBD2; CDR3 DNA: TGTGCCAGCAGCGTAGATCAGGGACTAGCGGGAGCTCCCCAAGAGACCCAGTACTTC; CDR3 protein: CASSVDQGLAGAPQETQYF
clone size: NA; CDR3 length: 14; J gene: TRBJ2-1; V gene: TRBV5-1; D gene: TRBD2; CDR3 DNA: TGCGCCAGCTCGTTTCTAGCGGGAGGGGGTGAGCAGTTCTTC; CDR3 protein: CASSFLAGGGEQFF
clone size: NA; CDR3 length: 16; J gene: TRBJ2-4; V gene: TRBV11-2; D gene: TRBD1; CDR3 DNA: TGTGCCAGCAGACATTTCAAACAGGGGGCCAAAAACATTCAGTACTTC; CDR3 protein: CASRHFKQGAKNIQYF
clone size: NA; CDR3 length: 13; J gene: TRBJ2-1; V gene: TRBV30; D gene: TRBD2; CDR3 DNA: TGTGCCTGGAGTGTTAGCGGGAAGTTAGAGCAGTTCTTC; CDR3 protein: CAWSVSGKLEQFF
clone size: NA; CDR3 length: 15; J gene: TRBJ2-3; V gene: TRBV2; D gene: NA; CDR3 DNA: TGTGCCAGCAGTGAAGACTTGCAGGCTACAGATACGCAGTATTTT; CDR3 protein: CASSEDLQATDTQYF
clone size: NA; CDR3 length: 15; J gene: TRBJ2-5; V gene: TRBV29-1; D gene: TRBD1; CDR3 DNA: TGCAGCGTTGAAGATCGGGGACAGGGCTGGGAGACCCAGTACTTC; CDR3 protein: CSVEDRGQGWETQYF
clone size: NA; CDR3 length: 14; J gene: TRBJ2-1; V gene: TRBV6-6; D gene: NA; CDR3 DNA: TGTGCCAGCAGTTTCCGGAGGGCCTACAATGAGCAGTTCTTC; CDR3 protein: CASSFRRAYNEQFF
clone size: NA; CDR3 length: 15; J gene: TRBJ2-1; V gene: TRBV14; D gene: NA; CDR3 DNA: TGTGCCAGCAGCCAAGAGGTCGGACTGGGGAATGAGCAGTTCTTC; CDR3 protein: CASSQEVGLGNEQFF
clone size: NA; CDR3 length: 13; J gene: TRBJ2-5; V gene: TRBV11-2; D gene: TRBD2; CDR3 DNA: TGTGCCAGCCAGCGGGAGGGACTGGAGACCCAGTACTTC; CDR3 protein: CASQREGLETQYF
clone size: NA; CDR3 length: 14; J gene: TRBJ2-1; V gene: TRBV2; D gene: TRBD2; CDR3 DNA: TGTGCCAGCATTAGGGAGGACCAGACTAGCGAGCAGTTCTTC; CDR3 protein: CASIREDQTSEQFF
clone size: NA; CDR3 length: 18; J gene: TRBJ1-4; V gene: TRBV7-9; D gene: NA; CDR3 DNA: TGTGCCAGCAGCCCCAGCCGACACAAAGATCCAACTAATGAAAAACTGTTTTTT; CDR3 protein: CASSPSRHKDPTNEKLFF
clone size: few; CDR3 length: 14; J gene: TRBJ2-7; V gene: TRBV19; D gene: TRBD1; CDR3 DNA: TGTGCCACCCTACCGGGACAGGGTTCCTACGAGCAGTACTTC; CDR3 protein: CATLPGQGSYEQYF
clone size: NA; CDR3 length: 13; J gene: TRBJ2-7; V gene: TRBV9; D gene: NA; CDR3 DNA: TGTGCCAGCAGCGTAGCGGGAGAGGGGGAGCAGTACTTC; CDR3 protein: CASSVAGEGEQYF
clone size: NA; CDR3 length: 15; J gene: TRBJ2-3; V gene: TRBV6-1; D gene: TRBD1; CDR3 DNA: TGTGCCAGCAGGGGCGGACAGGGGCGAGCTGATACGCAGTATTTT; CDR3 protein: CASRGGQGRADTQYF
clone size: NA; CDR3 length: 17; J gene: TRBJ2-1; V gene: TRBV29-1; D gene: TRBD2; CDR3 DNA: TGCAGCGCGGAGGAAAGCAGAGCGGGAGTCGGGAACAATGAGCAGTTCTTC; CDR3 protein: CSAEESRAGVGNNEQFF
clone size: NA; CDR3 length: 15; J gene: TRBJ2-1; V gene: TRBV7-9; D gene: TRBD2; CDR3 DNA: TGTTCCAGCAGCCTCTCTAGCGGGAGTATCGATGAGCAGTTCTTC; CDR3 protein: CSSSLSSGSIDEQFF
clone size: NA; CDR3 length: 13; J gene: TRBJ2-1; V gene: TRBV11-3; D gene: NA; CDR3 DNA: TGTGCCAGCAGCAACCCGGAGTTCAATGAGCAGTTCTTC; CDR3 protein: CASSNPEFNEQFF
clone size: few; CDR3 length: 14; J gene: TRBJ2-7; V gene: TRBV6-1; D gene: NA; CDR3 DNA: TGTGCCAGCACTTCCCTGGGCAGGGTCAACGAGCAGTACTTC; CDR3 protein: CASTSLGRVNEQYF
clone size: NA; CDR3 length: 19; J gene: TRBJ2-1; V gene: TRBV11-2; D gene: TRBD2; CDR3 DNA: TGTGCCAGCAGCCGAGGACTAGCGGGCGCACAAGGGACTCGGGGTGAGCAGTTCTTC; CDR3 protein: CASSRGLAGAQGTRGEQFF